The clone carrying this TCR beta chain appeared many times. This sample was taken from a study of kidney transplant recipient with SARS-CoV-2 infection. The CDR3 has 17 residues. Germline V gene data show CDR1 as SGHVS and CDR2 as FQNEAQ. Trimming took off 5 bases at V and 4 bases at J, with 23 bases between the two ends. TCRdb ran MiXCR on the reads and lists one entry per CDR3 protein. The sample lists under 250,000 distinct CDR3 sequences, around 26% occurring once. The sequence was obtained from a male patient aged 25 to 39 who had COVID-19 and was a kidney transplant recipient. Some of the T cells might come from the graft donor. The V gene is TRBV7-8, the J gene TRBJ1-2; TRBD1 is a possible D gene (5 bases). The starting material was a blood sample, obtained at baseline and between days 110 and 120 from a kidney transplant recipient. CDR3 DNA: TGTGCCAGCAGCAGCAGACAGTTTACCCGAAAGACCTATGGCTACACCTTC. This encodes CASSSRQFTRKTYGYTF.